The 4 T cell receptor beta chains in this list originate from one sample, sequenced in a study of T cell responses to AZD1222 COVID-19 vaccine. Profiled with immunoSEQ multiplex PCR; TCRdb holds only in-frame clones, not every one. Here the sample spans 190,000 or so clones, approximately 89% being singletons. The sample was peripheral blood, taken 28 days after the second AZD1222 dose. These receptors all come from an adult who received the AZD1222 COVID-19 vaccine.

The chain employs TRBV10-3 and TRBJ1-5; tentative D call: TRBD1 (5 bases). V was cut by 6 bases and J by 1 base, with 10 bases left in between. In germline, CDR1 is ENHRY, CDR2 SYGVKD. This CDR3 is built from 14 residues. The CDR3 coding sequence is TGTGCCATCAGCTCGGGGGTAAGCAATCAGCCCCAGCATTTT. Translated: CAISSGVSNQPQHF.

The chain employs TRBV14 and TRBJ2-1; TRBD2 matches at 9 bases. This CDR3 spans 15 amino acids. The V segment lost 4 bases and the J segment 4 bases; nucleotides outside the gene matches: 5. CDR1 SGHDN and CDR2 FVKESK come from the germline V gene. CDR3 coding DNA: TGTGCCAGCAGCCGTCAACTAGCGGGTTACAATGAGCAGTTCTTC. Its translation: CASSRQLAGYNEQFF.

J is TRBJ2-7 and V is TRBV5-1; D call uncertain. CDR3 length: 13 amino acids. Germline V gene data show CDR1 as SGHRS and CDR2 as YFSETQ. V was shortened by 2 bases and J by 5 bases, with 11 bases between the two germline ends. The DNA of the CDR3 is TGCGCCAGCAGCTTTCTCCTAGACCACGAGCAGTACTTC. It is translated as CASSFLLDHEQYF.

This clone was seen a single time. V and J are TRBV6-1 and TRBJ1-2, with D maybe TRBD1 (5 bases). Germline lookup yields CDR1 MNHNS and CDR2 SASEGT. The V gene lost 3 bases and the J gene lost 4 bases, with 15 bases spanning the gap. There are 15 residues in the CDR3. The DNA for the CDR3 is TGTGCCAGCAGTGAGACTCGGCCTCAGGGCTATGGCTACACCTTC. Amino acids: CASSETRPQGYGYTF.